These T cell receptor beta chains were read from a single sample in a study of neurological immune-mediated disorders. TCRdb re-analysed the 5' RACE reads in MiXCR, keeping a single row per CDR3 protein. Altogether tens of thousands of distinct CDR3 sequences are present, just over 2.5% being singletons, with the ten largest covering about 1%. The sequencing sample was made of PBMCs. The source is a woman aged 25 to 39 with multiple sclerosis. CDR3s include the opening cysteine and the closing phenylalanine or tryptophan. The D gene is left open where the match is weak. The listing skips clone size in some rows; elsewhere it reads once, few, many or a size class.

V gene	J gene	D gene	clone size	CDR3 protein	CDR3 DNA
TRBV20-1	TRBJ1-1	TRBD1	many	CSARTGGAEAFF	TGCAGTGCTAGGACAGGGGGCGCTGAAGCTTTCTTT
TRBV20-1	TRBJ1-1	NA	many	CSAPRDTAVIGEAFF	TGCAGTGCCCCTCGGGATACGGCGGTTATAGGTGAAGCTTTCTTT
TRBV14	TRBJ2-7	NA	many	CASSRSGYEQYF	TGTGCCAGCAGCCGTAGCGGCTACGAGCAGTACTTC
TRBV7-2	TRBJ1-1	TRBD1	many	CASSSDRLGLSTEAFF	TGTGCCAGCAGCTCGGACAGGTTGGGGTTGAGCACTGAAGCTTTCTTT
TRBV7-9	TRBJ2-1	NA	many	CASSLGSGFRVYNEQFF	TGTGCCAGCAGCTTGGGGTCAGGGTTTCGTGTGTACAATGAGCAGTTCTTC
TRBV7-2	TRBJ2-3	NA	many	CASSQDRAGDTQYF	TGTGCCAGCAGCCAGGACCGAGCAGGGGATACGCAGTATTTT
TRBV11-2	TRBJ1-1	NA	many	CASSARAQGEAFF	TGTGCCAGCAGCGCCAGGGCACAGGGCGAAGCTTTCTTT
TRBV5-1	TRBJ2-4	NA	many	CASSLEYGDDIQYF	TGCGCCAGCAGCTTGGAGTACGGGGATGACATTCAGTACTTC
TRBV15	TRBJ2-1	TRBD2	many	CATSARSPSTSGRGNEQFF	TGTGCCACCAGCGCACGATCTCCCTCGACTAGCGGGAGGGGCAATGAGCAGTTCTTC
TRBV25-1	TRBJ2-2	NA	many	CASSEYRIGTGELFF	TGTGCCAGCAGTGAATACAGGATTGGCACCGGGGAGCTGTTTTTT
TRBV28	TRBJ1-2	TRBD1	many	CASQGQPIYGYTF	TGTGCCAGCCAGGGACAGCCGATCTATGGCTACACCTTC
TRBV7-8	TRBJ2-1	TRBD2	many	CASSLRRTSGSYHEQFF	TGTGCCAGCAGCTTAAGGCGCACTAGCGGGAGCTACCATGAGCAGTTCTTC
TRBV29-1	TRBJ1-5	NA	many	CSVEDKGQPQHF	TGCAGCGTTGAAGATAAAGGTCAGCCCCAGCATTTT
TRBV30	TRBJ2-7	NA	few	CAWSYGRGYEQYF	TGTGCCTGGAGTTACGGCAGGGGCTACGAGCAGTACTTC
TRBV29-1	TRBJ1-1	NA	many	CSVLGGGGSEAFF	TGCAGCGTCCTCGGGGGAGGGGGGAGTGAAGCTTTCTTT
TRBV10-3	TRBJ1-2	NA	many	CAISDPGSGYTF	TGTGCCATCAGTGACCCGGGAAGTGGCTACACCTTC
TRBV3-1	TRBJ1-5	NA	many	CASSTRQGQPQHF	TGTGCCAGCAGCACCCGGCAGGGGCAGCCCCAGCATTTT
TRBV2	TRBJ1-3	NA	few	CASSVIPAKVGNTIYF	TGTGCCAGCAGCGTAATCCCAGCTAAAGTTGGAAACACCATATATTTT
TRBV19	TRBJ1-1	NA	many	CASSMNTEAFF	TGTGCCAGTAGTATGAACACTGAAGCTTTCTTT
TRBV11-3	TRBJ2-2	NA	many	CASSLEVPGPGADTGELFF	TGTGCCAGCAGCTTAGAGGTCCCGGGGCCCGGGGCGGACACCGGGGAGCTGTTTTTT
TRBV4-3	TRBJ2-2	TRBD2	many	CASSQAGGRVTGELFF	TGCGCCAGCAGCCAAGCGGGCGGGAGGGTGACCGGGGAGCTGTTTTTT
TRBV12-3/TRBV12-4	TRBJ1-2	NA	many	CASSLGRGHGYTF	TGTGCCAGCAGTTTGGGCAGAGGGCATGGCTACACCTTC
TRBV5-1	TRBJ2-3	TRBD2	many	CASSLGLAETDTQYF	TGCGCCAGCAGCTTGGGACTAGCGGAAACAGATACGCAGTATTTT
TRBV5-1	TRBJ1-2	NA	NA	CASSSAQGYTNYGYTF	TGCGCCAGCAGCTCCGCCCAGGGATACACTAACTATGGCTACACCTTC
TRBV2	TRBJ2-2	TRBD1	many	CASSWGTDNTGELFF	TGTGCCAGCAGCTGGGGGACAGATAACACCGGGGAGCTGTTTTTT
TRBV20-1	TRBJ2-3	TRBD2	many	CRGGRPEDTQYF	TGCAGGGGAGGGAGGCCCGAAGATACGCAGTATTTT
TRBV5-1	TRBJ2-1	NA	many	CASSTAGTFYNEQFF	TGCGCCAGCAGCACGGCGGGGACATTCTACAATGAGCAGTTCTTC
TRBV10-3	TRBJ2-1	TRBD1	many	CAISEQTGGPLNEQFF	TGTGCCATCAGTGAGCAGACAGGGGGACCCCTCAATGAGCAGTTCTTC
TRBV5-4	TRBJ2-1	TRBD1	many	CASSSPGGRYNEQFF	TGTGCCAGCAGCTCCCCAGGGGGTCGCTACAATGAGCAGTTCTTC
TRBV20-1	TRBJ2-6	TRBD2	many	CSALMGGSGANVLTF	TGCAGTGCACTTATGGGGGGGTCTGGGGCCAACGTCCTGACTTTC
TRBV4-3	TRBJ2-2	NA	many	CASAAGGELFF	TGCGCCAGCGCCGCGGGGGGGGAGCTGTTTTTT
TRBV5-1	TRBJ2-1	TRBD2	many	CASSLTSDEQFF	TGCGCCAGCAGCCTCACTAGCGATGAGCAGTTCTTC
TRBV11-2	TRBJ1-3	NA	many	CASSIGTTGNTIYF	TGTGCCAGCAGCATTGGGACAACCGGAAACACCATATATTTT
TRBV12-3/TRBV12-4	TRBJ2-5	NA	many	CASSRGGETQYF	TGTGCCAGCAGTCGGGGAGGTGAGACCCAGTACTTC
TRBV5-1	TRBJ2-7	NA	many	CASSFSARYEQYF	TGCGCCAGCAGCTTTTCTGCCCGATACGAGCAGTACTTC
TRBV5-1	TRBJ2-5	TRBD2	many	CASSIRRLAGGGTQYF	TGCGCCAGCAGCATCCGAAGACTAGCGGGAGGGGGTACCCAGTACTTC
TRBV11-2	TRBJ2-2	NA	many	CASSLGAEELFF	TGTGCCAGCAGCTTGGGAGCGGAGGAGCTGTTTTTT
TRBV7-6	TRBJ2-1	NA	many	CASSLTAGGNEQFF	TGTGCCAGCAGCTTGACCGCGGGCGGGAATGAGCAGTTCTTC
TRBV12-3/TRBV12-4	TRBJ1-2	NA	many	CASSFGAGGYTF	TGTGCCAGCAGTTTTGGGGCCGGGGGCTACACCTTC
TRBV7-6	TRBJ2-2	TRBD2	NA	CASSYRLAGNTGELFF	TGTGCCAGCAGCTACCGACTAGCGGGTAACACCGGGGAGCTGTTTTTT
TRBV12-3/TRBV12-4	TRBJ1-3	NA	NA	CASSEVPRAKNIYF	TGTGCCAGCAGTGAGGTGCCGAGGGCTAAAAACATATATTTT
TRBV24-1	TRBJ2-1	NA	many	CATSEVNDRRHEQFF	TGTGCCACCAGTGAGGTTAATGACAGGCGGCATGAGCAGTTCTTC